These 28 T cell receptor beta chains came from one sample sequenced in a study of cytomegalovirus exposure and HLA in healthy donors. The PCR used 60 Vbeta and 13 Jbeta primers. Only in-frame clones appear in the TCRdb table, and some are missing; sequencing was by immunoSEQ multiplex PCR. The sample includes 100,000 to 150,000 clones, about 80% seen only once; the top ten take 7.5% to 9.5%. The sample comprised PBMCs. The receptors were gathered from a woman aged 50 to 65 in good health and CMV-seropositive.

The rearrangement links TRBV7-9 to TRBJ2-7; 12 bases are a match to TRBD1. Germline V gives CDR1 SEHNR, CDR2 FQNEAQ (reference sequence). This CDR3 spans 18 amino acids. Trimming removed 3 bases from V and 4 bases from J; junction bases left unmatched: 13. The CDR3: CASSFGTGGSLGFYEQYF. The DNA of the CDR3 is TGTGCCAGCAGCTTCGGGACAGGGGGCTCCCTTGGATTTTACGAGCAGTACTTC.

The J gene is TRBJ1-1, the V gene TRBV5-4; unclear D gene. This CDR3 is 14 amino acids long. CDR1 SGHNT and CDR2 YYREEE come from the germline V gene (reference sequence). Trimming took off 1 base at V and 5 bases at J, with 12 bases between the two ends. The CDR3 DNA follows: TGTGCCAGCAGCTTGCATCGGGGAGAGACTGAAGCTTTCTTT. Its protein product is CASSLHRGETEAFF.

This clone came up a few times. V and J are TRBV30 and TRBJ1-3, with D unresolved. Trimming took off 2 bases at V and 2 bases at J, with 4 bases between the two ends. The CDR3 contains 12 residues. Germline assignment: CDR1 GTSNPN and CDR2 SVGIG (reference sequence). The CDR3 loop reads CAWSQAGNTIYF. Written as DNA, the CDR3 is TGTGCCTGGAGTCAGGCTGGAAACACCATATATTTT.

This chain connects TRBV4-2 to TRBJ1-4; no firm D call. V was pared by 0 bases and J by 5 bases, with 10 bases between. The CDR3 contains 15 residues. CDR1 LGHNA and CDR2 YNFKEQ come from the germline V gene. The CDR3 reads CASSQDEEGNEKLFF. CDR3 nucleotides: TGTGCCAGCAGCCAAGATGAGGAGGGAAATGAAAAACTGTTTTTT.

The chain couples TRBV2 to TRBJ2-4; 9 nucleotides agree with TRBD2. V gave up 5 bases and J gave up 9 bases; unmatched junction bases: 11. The CDR3 totals 15 residues. Germline loops: CDR1 SNHLY, CDR2 FYNNEI. CDR3 nucleotide sequence: TGTGCCAGCAGTTCCACCCCGGGACTAGCTTCCATTCAGTACTTC. Translated, it gives CASSSTPGLASIQYF.

This chain connects TRBV18 to TRBJ1-1; D unresolved. Deletions cut 0 bases from V and 0 bases from J, with 8 bases between. The CDR3 spans 15 residues. CDR1 and CDR2 from the germline V gene are KGHSH and LQKENI. This CDR3 is CASSPPRGMNTEAFF. In DNA form, the CDR3 reads TGTGCCAGCTCACCACCCCGGGGTATGAACACTGAAGCTTTCTTT.

CDR3 DNA: TGTGCCAGCAGTGCGACAGCTAATAGAAACACCATATATTTT. Translated: CASSATANRNTIYF. This chain uses TRBV6-1 with TRBJ1-3, with D maybe TRBD1 (5 bases). The ends were cut back, 4 bases at V and 5 bases at J, with 12 bases in the middle. In germline, CDR1 is MNHNS, CDR2 SASEGT. The CDR3 covers 14 residues.

The chain has TRBV5-1 and TRBJ1-1; TRBD1 matches 10 bases. This CDR3 contains 16 residues. CDR1 and CDR2 (germline): SGHRS, YFSETQ. V lost 4 bases to trimming and J lost 0 bases; unmatched junction nucleotides: 6. Written as DNA, the CDR3 is TGCGCCAGCAGCCCCCGACAGGGGGCGGTGAACACTGAAGCTTTCTTT. The encoded protein is CASSPRQGAVNTEAFF.

This clone appeared a few times. J is TRBJ2-5 and V is TRBV6-5; TRBD2 might be the D (5 bases). V was pared by 5 bases and J by 6 bases, with 10 bases between. Looked up from germline, CDR1 is MNHEY and CDR2 is SVGAGI. There are 12 residues in the CDR3. CDR3: CASSEASQTQYF. The CDR3 nucleotides read TGTGCCAGCAGTGAAGCTAGCCAGACCCAGTACTTC.

This sequence joins TRBV5-5 and TRBJ1-2; D not certain. Trimming cost V 0 bases and J 0 bases, with 12 bases left between them. Looked up from germline, CDR1 is SGHKS and CDR2 is YYEKEE (reference sequence). The CDR3 is 16 amino acids. The DNA of the CDR3 is TGTGCCAGCAGCTTGGGATTCCAACAGACTAACTATGGCTACACCTTC. Translation: CASSLGFQQTNYGYTF.

This chain joins TRBV7-6 and TRBJ1-1, with TRBD1 identical over 9 bases. Germline V gene lookup returns CDR1 SGHVS and CDR2 FNYEAQ. V shed 2 bases, J shed 0 bases, and the junction held 4 bases outside the gene matches. The length of the CDR3 is 16 residues. In nucleotides, the CDR3 is TGTGCCAGCAGCTTAAGGGGGACAGGGATGAACACTGAAGCTTTCTTT. This codes for CASSLRGTGMNTEAFF.

The rearrangement links TRBV9 to TRBJ2-2; possible D gene TRBD2, 5 bases. The CDR3 spans 14 residues. Germline V gives CDR1 SGDLS, CDR2 YYNGEE. Trimming cost V 0 bases and J 4 bases, with 7 bases left between them. DNA of the CDR3: TGTGCCAGCAGCGTAGTTGGGAGCACCGGGGAGCTGTTTTTT. Its protein is CASSVVGSTGELFF.

The V call is TRBV6-5, the J call TRBJ2-5; possibly TRBD2 for D (6 bases). CDR1 is MNHEY and CDR2 is SVGAGI in the germline V gene. CDR3 length: 15 residues. V lost 4 bases to trimming and J lost 5 bases, with 17 bases between them. The CDR3: CASSSAGFWGETQYF. CDR3 in DNA: TGTGCCAGCAGTTCGGCGGGATTCTGGGGCGAGACCCAGTACTTC.

This sequence joins TRBV5-8 and TRBJ2-1; D is undetermined. Germline V gene sequence: CDR1 SGHTS, CDR2 YDEGEE. V lost 2 bases to trimming and J lost 1 base, with 4 bases between them. The CDR3 is made up of 13 amino acids. The chain's CDR3 is CASSLTSYNEQFF. CDR3 nucleotide sequence: TGTGCCAGCAGCTTAACTTCCTACAATGAGCAGTTCTTC.

In this sample, this clone turned up once. The genes are TRBV30 and TRBJ2-1; tentatively, D is TRBD2 (7 bases). From germline, CDR1 is GTSNPN and CDR2 SVGIG (reference sequence). Trimming took off 4 bases at V and 10 bases at J, with 11 bases between the two ends. The CDR3 sequence is 11 residues long. For the CDR3, the DNA is TGTGCCTGGAAGGGGGGGAGCGAGCAGTTCTTC. This translates into CAWKGGSEQFF.

This clone was detected a few times. The V gene is TRBV19, the J gene TRBJ2-1; perhaps TRBD2 as D (5 bases). Germline V gives CDR1 LNHDA, CDR2 SQIVND (reference sequence). There are 20 residues in the CDR3. V lost 3 bases, J lost 0 bases, and 24 bases lay in between. CDR3 sequence: CASSILGGFQAVSSYNEQFF. The DNA for the CDR3 is TGTGCCAGTAGTATCCTCGGAGGATTCCAGGCCGTTAGCTCCTACAATGAGCAGTTCTTC.

V gene TRBV6-1 combines with J gene TRBJ2-7; D is undetermined. V gave up 0 bases and J gave up 2 bases, with 14 bases separating them. There are 16 residues in the CDR3. Germline V gives CDR1 MNHNS, CDR2 SASEGT. The CDR3: CASSEAWRKPTYEQYF. The CDR3 coding sequence is TGTGCCAGCAGTGAAGCGTGGCGGAAGCCTACCTACGAGCAGTACTTC.

The CDR3 spells CAWSVQAGVDTQYF. Here the CDR3 DNA reads TGTGCCTGGAGTGTACAAGCGGGGGTAGATACGCAGTATTTT. The chain is built from TRBV30 and TRBJ2-3, with 8 nucleotides matching TRBD2. Germline V CDR1 and CDR2: GTSNPN, SVGIG (reference sequence). After removal of 0 bases from V and 5 bases from J, the junction contained 4 bases not matched to a gene. This CDR3 is built from 14 residues. Full variable domain (rest looked up from reference TRBV30 and TRBJ2-3): SQTIHQWPATLVQPVGSPLSLECTVEGTSNPNLYWYRQAAGRGLQLLFYSVGIGQISSEVPQNLSASRPQDRQFILSSKKLLLSDSGFYLCAWSVQAGVDTQYFGPGTRLTVL.

The chain joins TRBV9 to TRBJ2-1; 10 bases map to TRBD2. The V gene's germline CDR1 is SGDLS and CDR2 YYNGEE. V lost 4 bases, J lost 10 bases, and 11 bases stayed unmatched. This CDR3 is 15 amino acids long. CDR3 residues: CASSQSSGRALEQFF. The DNA of the CDR3 is TGTGCCAGCAGCCAAAGCAGCGGGAGGGCCCTCGAGCAGTTCTTC.

V and J are TRBV7-6 and TRBJ2-1; TRBD2 matches 7 bases. Germline V gene lookup returns CDR1 SGHVS and CDR2 FNYEAQ. Trimming removed 8 bases from V and 5 bases from J; junction bases left unmatched: 6. The CDR3 extends over 13 amino acids. CDR3 in amino acids: CASDAGVNNEQFF. CDR3 DNA: TGTGCCAGCGATGCGGGAGTGAACAATGAGCAGTTCTTC.

V and J are TRBV19 and TRBJ1-2, with 9 bases lining up with TRBD1. The CDR3 contains 15 residues. CDR1 is LNHDA, CDR2 SQIVND, per germline (reference sequence). The trim removed 6 bases at V and 5 bases at J, leaving 10 bases unmatched. The DNA of the CDR3 is TGTGCCAGTAGCACCACGGGACAGGGTTGGTATGGCTACACCTTC. Protein: CASSTTGQGWYGYTF.

In its sample, this clone was seen many times. The V call is TRBV6-1, the J call TRBJ2-1, with D maybe TRBD2 (5 bases). The CDR3 extends over 14 amino acids. Germline V gives CDR1 MNHNS, CDR2 SASEGT. V lost 7 bases to trimming and J lost 4 bases, with 14 bases between them. The CDR3 loop is CASTRDQAYNEQFF. The CDR3 bases are TGTGCCAGCACACGGGATCAAGCTTACAATGAGCAGTTCTTC.

Ten or more counts support this clone. This chain joins TRBV4-2 and TRBJ1-1, with D possibly TRBD1 on 5 matching bases. The CDR3 runs 13 residues. V dropped 0 bases and J dropped 8 bases, with 10 bases sitting between them. Germline CDR1 and CDR2: LGHNA and YNFKEQ. CDR3 in DNA: TGTGCCAGCAGCCAAGATCTCCGGACAGAAGCTTTCTTT. This codes for CASSQDLRTEAFF.

The chain recombines TRBV7-9 with TRBJ2-3; TRBD2 might be the D (6 bases). The CDR3 length is 15 residues. V shed 6 bases and J shed 6 bases, with 19 bases lying between them. From germline, CDR1 is SEHNR and CDR2 FQNEAQ (reference sequence). CDR3 DNA sequence: TGTGCCAGCAGTAGCCTATCGGGAGTATGGGATACGCAGTATTTT. It encodes CASSSLSGVWDTQYF.

The chain couples TRBV7-8 to TRBJ1-2; D is unresolved. CDR1 and CDR2 (germline): SGHVS, FQNEAQ. This CDR3 region has 19 residues. V lost 0 bases and J lost 8, with 28 bases in between. DNA for the CDR3: TGTGCCAGCAGCTTAGCCACAGCATGGGGAGCGGTGCACCTTGAGGGCTACACCTTC. It encodes CASSLATAWGAVHLEGYTF.

The chain couples TRBV7-2 to TRBJ1-2; D is uncertain. The CDR3 length is 12 residues. In germline, CDR1 is SGHTA, CDR2 FQGNSA. Trimming stripped 4 bases from V and 8 bases from J, with 11 bases between. The CDR3 is CASSSEGGGYTF. The CDR3 DNA reads TGTGCCAGCAGCTCAGAGGGTGGAGGCTACACCTTC.

The chain carries TRBV10-3 and TRBJ2-2; possible D gene TRBD1, 6 bases. Trimming shortened V by 4 bases and J by 3 bases, and 12 bases separated the two germline ends. The CDR3 totals 15 residues. Germline CDR1 and CDR2: ENHRY and SYGVKD. CDR3 in DNA: TGTGCCATCAGTGGATCTACAGGGTACACCGGGGAGCTGTTTTTT. Protein: CAISGSTGYTGELFF.

This clone was observed once. The V call is TRBV7-2, the J call TRBJ2-5; D not resolved. The length of the CDR3 is 14 residues. V lost 1 base, J lost 1 base, and 7 bases lay in between. Looked up from germline, CDR1 is SGHTA and CDR2 is FQGNSA. In DNA, the CDR3 is TGTGCCAGCAGCTTAGGGGTAGCCCAAGAGACCCAGTACTTC. It yields the protein CASSLGVAQETQYF.